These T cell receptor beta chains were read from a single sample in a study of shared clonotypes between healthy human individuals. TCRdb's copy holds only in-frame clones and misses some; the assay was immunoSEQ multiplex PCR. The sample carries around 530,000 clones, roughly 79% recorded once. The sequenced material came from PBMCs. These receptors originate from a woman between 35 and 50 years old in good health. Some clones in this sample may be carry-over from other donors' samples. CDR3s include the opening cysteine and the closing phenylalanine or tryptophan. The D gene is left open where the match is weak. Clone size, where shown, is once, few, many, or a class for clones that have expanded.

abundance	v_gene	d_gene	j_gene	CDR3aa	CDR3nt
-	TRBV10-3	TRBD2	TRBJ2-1	CAISRPAGAGNYNEQFF	TGTGCCATCAGTAGACCAGCGGGAGCGGGAAACTACAATGAGCAGTTCTTC
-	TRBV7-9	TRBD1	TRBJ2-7	CASSLEGGSPKLYF	TGTGCCAGCAGCTTAGAAGGGGGCAGCCCCAAGCTGTACTTC
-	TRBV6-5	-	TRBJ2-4	CASSYSRGAGKNIQYF	TGTGCCAGCAGTTACTCCCGGGGGGCGGGCAAAAACATTCAGTACTTC
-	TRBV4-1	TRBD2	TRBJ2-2	CASSHLGTSGSGTGELFF	TGCGCCAGCAGCCACCTTGGGACTAGCGGGAGTGGCACCGGGGAGCTGTTTTTT
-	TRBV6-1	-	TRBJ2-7	CASSEERVVNEQYF	TGTGCCAGCAGTGAAGAGCGGGTGGTTAACGAGCAGTACTTC
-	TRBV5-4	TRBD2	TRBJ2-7	CASSPGTSGLYEQYF	TGTGCCAGCAGCCCAGGGACTAGCGGATTATACGAGCAGTACTTC
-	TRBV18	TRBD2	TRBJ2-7	CASSPGAGAPYEQYF	TGTGCCAGCTCACCGGGCGCGGGAGCCCCCTACGAGCAGTACTTC
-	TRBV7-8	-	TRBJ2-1	CASSLYGSSYNEQFF	TGTGCCAGCAGCTTATATGGCAGCTCCTACAATGAGCAGTTCTTC
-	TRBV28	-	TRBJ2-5	CASSLSGRETQYF	TGTGCCAGCAGTTTATCAGGTCGTGAGACCCAGTACTTC
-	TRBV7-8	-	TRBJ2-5	CASSLTWGPSGRGTQYF	TGTGCCAGCAGCTTAACCTGGGGTCCATCGGGGAGAGGGACCCAGTACTTC
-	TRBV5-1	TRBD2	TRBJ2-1	CASSVGGTSGNNEQFF	TGCGCCAGCAGCGTGGGCGGGACTAGCGGGAACAATGAGCAGTTCTTC
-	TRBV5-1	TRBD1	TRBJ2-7	CASSKGQGVYEQYF	TGCGCCAGCAGCAAGGGACAGGGGGTCTACGAGCAGTACTTC
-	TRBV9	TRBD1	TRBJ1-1	CASSVGDSLNTEAFF	TGTGCCAGCAGCGTAGGGGACAGTCTGAACACTGAAGCTTTCTTT
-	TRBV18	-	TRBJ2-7	CASSPHTQGGAVPYEQYF	TGTGCCAGCTCACCACACACCCAGGGCGGGGCAGTTCCCTACGAGCAGTACTTC
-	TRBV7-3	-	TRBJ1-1	CASSLIGGTMNTEAFF	TGTGCCAGCAGCTTAATCGGCGGCACAATGAACACTGAAGCTTTCTTT
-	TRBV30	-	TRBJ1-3	CAWNVGVGNTIYF	TGTGCCTGGAATGTAGGGGTCGGAAACACCATATATTTT
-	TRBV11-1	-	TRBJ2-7	CASSLSEGSAYEQYF	TGTGCCAGCAGCTTATCGGAGGGTTCGGCCTACGAGCAGTACTTC
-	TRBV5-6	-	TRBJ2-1	CASSLEGLHGNNEQFF	TGTGCCAGCAGCTTAGAGGGGCTGCATGGGAACAATGAGCAGTTCTTC
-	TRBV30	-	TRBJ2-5	CAWSTPGLQETQYF	TGTGCCTGGAGTACTCCGGGACTCCAAGAGACCCAGTACTTC
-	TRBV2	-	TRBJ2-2	CASSEEAGPYTGELFF	TGTGCCAGCAGTGAGGAGGCGGGACCATACACCGGGGAGCTGTTTTTT
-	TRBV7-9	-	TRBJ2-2	CASSLVGGLAAGELFF	TGTGCCAGCAGCTTAGTTGGTGGGCTAGCCGCCGGGGAGCTGTTTTTT
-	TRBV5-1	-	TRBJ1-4	CASSLEAGRGNEKLFF	TGCGCCAGCAGCTTGGAGGCAGGGCGAGGGAATGAAAAACTGTTTTTT
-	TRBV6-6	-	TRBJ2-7	CASSSLLAHEQYF	TGTGCCAGCAGCAGCCTACTCGCCCACGAGCAGTACTTC
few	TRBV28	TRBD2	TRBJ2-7	CASSPASGRGYEQYF	TGTGCCAGCAGTCCGGCTAGCGGGAGGGGCTACGAGCAGTACTTC
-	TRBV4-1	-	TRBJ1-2	CASSHRRGDRSTNYGYTF	TGCGCCAGCAGCCACAGAAGAGGAGACAGATCAACTAACTATGGCTACACCTTC
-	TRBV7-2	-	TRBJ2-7	CASSSRRAYEQYF	TGTGCCAGCAGCTCTCGGAGAGCCTACGAGCAGTACTTC
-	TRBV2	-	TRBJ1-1	CASSRETLAEAFF	TGTGCCAGCAGCCGGGAAACCCTCGCTGAAGCTTTCTTT
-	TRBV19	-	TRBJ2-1	CASRGGEASSYNEQFF	TGTGCCAGTAGAGGTGGGGAGGCTAGCTCCTACAATGAGCAGTTCTTC
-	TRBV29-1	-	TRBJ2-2	CSVANRDITGELFF	TGCAGCGTTGCTAACAGGGATATCACCGGGGAGCTGTTTTTT
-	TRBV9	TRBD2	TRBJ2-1	CASSVVDGGTSGRAEEQFF	TGTGCCAGCAGCGTCGTAGATGGGGGTACTAGCGGGAGGGCCGAGGAGCAGTTCTTC
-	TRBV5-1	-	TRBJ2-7	CASSLFMEGADEQYF	TGCGCCAGCAGTTTATTTATGGAGGGGGCGGACGAGCAGTACTTC
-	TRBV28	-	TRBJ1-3	CASSLLGNTIYF	TGTGCCAGCAGTTTACTGGGAAACACCATATATTTT
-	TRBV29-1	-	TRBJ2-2	CSVVTSSLANTGELFF	TGCAGCGTTGTAACGTCATCTCTCGCGAACACCGGGGAGCTGTTTTTT
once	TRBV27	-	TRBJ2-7	CASSTIGNEQYF	TGTGCCAGCAGTACGATCGGAAACGAGCAGTACTTC
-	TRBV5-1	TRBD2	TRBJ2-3	CASSFGLVPRHTSNTDTQYF	TGCGCCAGCAGCTTCGGACTAGTCCCAAGACACACGTCGAACACAGATACGCAGTATTTT
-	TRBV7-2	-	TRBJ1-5	CASSYQDVGQPQHF	TGTGCCAGCAGTTATCAGGACGTGGGTCAGCCCCAGCATTTT
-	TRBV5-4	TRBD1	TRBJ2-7	CASNPGQGAEQYF	TGTGCCAGCAACCCGGGACAGGGTGCCGAGCAGTACTTC
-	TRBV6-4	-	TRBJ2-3	CASSDSGAAQYF	TGTGCCAGCAGTGACTCAGGAGCGGCGCAGTATTTT
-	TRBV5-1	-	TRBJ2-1	CASTQTGRTSAEQFF	TGCGCCAGCACGCAGACAGGGAGGACTAGTGCTGAGCAGTTCTTC
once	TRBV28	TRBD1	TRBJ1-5	CASRRDRGRPLHF	TGTGCCAGCAGGCGGGACAGGGGGCGACCTCTGCATTTT
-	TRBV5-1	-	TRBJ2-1	CASSLEGNYNEQFF	TGCGCCAGCAGCTTGGAAGGGAACTACAATGAGCAGTTCTTC
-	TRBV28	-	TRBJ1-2	CASRIGQSNYGYTF	TGTGCCAGCAGGATCGGACAGTCTAACTATGGCTACACCTTC
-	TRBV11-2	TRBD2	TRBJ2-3	CASSLSGSITDTQYF	TGTGCCAGCAGCCTGAGCGGGAGCATAACAGATACGCAGTATTTT
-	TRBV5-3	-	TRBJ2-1	CARSHGQGTYRGVVDAYNEQFF	TGTGCCAGAAGCCACGGACAGGGTACTTACCGGGGGGTAGTCGACGCCTACAATGAGCAGTTCTTC
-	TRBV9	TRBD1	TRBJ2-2	CASSVVGTGYTGELFF	TGTGCCAGCAGCGTAGTTGGGACAGGCTACACCGGGGAGCTGTTTTTT
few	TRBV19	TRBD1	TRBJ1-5	CASSVQGGQPQHF	TGTGCCAGTAGTGTACAGGGGGGGCAGCCCCAGCATTTT
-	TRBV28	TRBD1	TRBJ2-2	CASSLRDRGGGELFF	TGTGCCAGCAGCCTCCGGGACAGGGGAGGCGGGGAGCTGTTTTTT
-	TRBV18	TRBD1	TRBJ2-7	CASSAGQGTYEQYF	TGTGCCAGCTCCGCCGGACAGGGCACCTACGAGCAGTACTTC
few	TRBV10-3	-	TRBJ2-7	CAISGTGWLSYEQYF	TGTGCCATCAGTGGAACAGGGTGGCTCTCCTACGAGCAGTACTTC
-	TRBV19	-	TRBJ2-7	CASSIGQEINEQYF	TGTGCCAGTAGTATAGGACAGGAGATAAACGAGCAGTACTTC
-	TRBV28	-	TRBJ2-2	CASSPGLGTGELFF	TGTGCCAGCAGCCCGGGACTGGGCACCGGGGAGCTGTTTTTT
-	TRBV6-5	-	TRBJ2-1	CASSYSGSSYNEQFF	TGTGCCAGCAGTTACTCCGGGAGTTCCTACAATGAGCAGTTCTTC
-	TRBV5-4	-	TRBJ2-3	CASSLEGGAEDTQYF	TGTGCCAGCAGCTTGGAGGGGGGGGCGGAAGATACGCAGTATTTT